This T cell receptor beta chain came from a study of graft-versus-host responses after intestinal transplantation. Study overall: For two to four years after anti-thymocyte globulin induction, all recipients took tacrolimus and steroids.

General study points: Detected in recipient marrow were GvH clones, some of which were first observed in ileum or blood. Graft-donor T cell macrochimerism in patients accompanied high graft-versus-host to host-versus-graft clonal ratios in allografts. Levels of circulating GvH clones at their peak were associated with early post-transplant HvG declines.

The protocol was immunoSEQ multiplex PCR, while the TCRdb copy is restricted to in-frame clones and leaves out a portion. Of 75,000 to 90,000 clones listed, roughly 91% are singletons. Germline V gene data show CDR1 as SGHTA and CDR2 as FQGTGA. The CDR3 runs 15 residues. V was cut by 5 bases and J by 5 bases, with 15 bases left in between. Turning to this clone: What it binds is not known.

The source material was unstimulated CD4+ T cells sorted from spleen or lymph node cells, sampled before intestinal transplant. The clonotype comes from a human donor who received an intestinal transplant. V gene TRBV7-3 combines with J gene TRBJ2-2; D is unclear. CDR3 nucleotide sequence: TGTGCCAGCAGCCCAATAAAAAGAGATACCGGGGAGCTGTTTTTT. Translated, it gives CASSPIKRDTGELFF.